This T cell receptor beta chain is from a study of blood T cell repertoires in COVID-19. Study overall: The United States, Italy and Spain were the sources of the acute and convalescent COVID-19 samples. Sample material is recorded as cDNA or gDNA derived from T cells, B-cell-depleted T cells, or PBMCs.

This clone was found a few times. The assay was immunoSEQ multiplex PCR, and TCRdb's table has in-frame clones only and misses some. The sample holds about 180,000 clones; roughly three quarters are singletons and the top ten take about an eighth. Up to 2 weeks before entering the study, exposed participants had met a COVID-19 case. The ends lost 0 bases at V and 0 bases at J; junction bases unmatched: 0. The CDR3 contains 15 residues. Germline CDR1 MRHNA, CDR2 SNTAGT. This chain connects TRBV6-4 to TRBJ2-3; TRBD1 aligns across 7 bases. This receptor was taken from a man aged 60-69 years who had been exposed to COVID-19. The sample taken for sequencing was PBMCs or T cells enriched from blood (not recorded which). In nucleotides, the CDR3 is TGTGCCAGCAGTGACTCAGGGGGCAGCACAGATACGCAGTATTTT. Protein sequence: CASSDSGGSTDTQYF.